Here is one T cell receptor (beta chain) with its context. This sample is part of a study of T cell changes during pregnancy in multiple sclerosis. Only in-frame clones appear in the TCRdb table, and some are missing; sequencing was by immunoSEQ multiplex PCR. Among over 45,000 clones, 75% to 95% were seen once, and the ten largest hold around 2.2%. Per the germline V gene, CDR1 is SGHNT and CDR2 is YYREEE (reference sequence). CDR3 length: 15 residues. Trimming shortened V by 2 bases and J by 0 bases, and 8 bases separated the two germline ends. The genes are TRBV5-4 and TRBJ2-2; D ambiguous. The sample was peripheral blood, taken in the first trimester of pregnancy. This sequence was found in a female donor in good health, enrolled as a control in a pregnancy study. The CDR3 coding sequence is TGTGCCAGCAGCTTCTATGATTCGAACACCGGGGAGCTGTTTTTT. The encoded protein is CASSFYDSNTGELFF.